The T cell receptor beta chain under discussion was sequenced for a study of T cell clonotyping in hematopoietic cell transplantation. Some clones are missing from TCRdb's copy, which holds only in-frame ones; the method was immunoSEQ multiplex PCR. The sample shows about 2,100 clones, 85% to 95% of them seen only once. Germline values: CDR1 SGHTA, CDR2 FQGTGA. The length of the CDR3 is 13 residues. V lost 6 bases, J lost 0 bases, and 6 bases lay in between. To note about this clone: The antigen is unknown.

Study findings and constraints: Graft donor and pretransplant recipient Inverse Simpson Index values predicted broader posttransplant TCR diversity. Few recipient clonotypes overlapped donors; over 97% were de novo at given depth. After transplant, recipient diversity fell while pathologically expanded clonotypes grew through day 180.

Material: peripheral blood mononuclear cells. The clonotype was recovered from a man between 50 and 59 years old in good health. Some clones in this sample may be carry-over from other donors' samples. V is TRBV7-3 and J is TRBJ2-1; D call uncertain. The CDR3 spells CASSWDSYNEQFF. In DNA form, the CDR3 reads TGTGCCAGCAGTTGGGACTCCTACAATGAGCAGTTCTTC.